A selection of T cell receptor beta chains follows, all from one sample in a study of metastatic and nonmetastatic thyroid tumors. TCRdb re-processed the PCR reads through MiXCR. This sample has 30,000 to 35,000 clones; about 32% occur once, and the top ten carry around 30%. Sequenced material: blood. The receptor set was obtained from a female donor with papillary thyroid cancer or a benign thyroid nodule (not recorded which). Some clones in this sample may be carry-over from other donors' samples. Each CDR3 is given with its conserved first and last residue. The D gene is left open where the match is weak. Size is stated for part of the rows, as once, few or many counts, or as a class when the clone is expanded.

TRBV28	few	.	TRBJ1-2	CASSRLGGGYGYTF	TGTGCCAGCAGTCGACTGGGGGGCGGCTATGGCTACACCTTC
TRBV5-6	many	.	TRBJ2-1	CASSPPRDSMRYNEQFF	TGTGCCAGCAGCCCCCCGCGGGACAGTATGAGGTACAATGAGCAGTTCTTC
TRBV28	.	TRBD1	TRBJ2-1	CASKTSGGLYNEQFF	TGTGCCAGCAAGACCTCAGGGGGCCTATACAATGAGCAGTTCTTC
TRBV7-8	many	TRBD2	TRBJ2-3	CASSLGGLAGVTDTQYF	TGTGCCAGCAGCCTAGGGGGGTTAGCGGGAGTGACAGATACGCAGTATTTT
TRBV4-2	many	.	TRBJ2-4	CASSQDRVKNIQYF	TGTGCCAGCAGCCAAGACAGGGTCAAAAACATTCAGTACTTC
TRBV27	.	TRBD2	TRBJ2-7	CASSSLGGTAGTSFSYEQYF	TGTGCCAGCAGTTCCCTAGGGGGGACGGCCGGGACTAGCTTCTCCTACGAGCAGTACTTC
TRBV6-1	few	.	TRBJ2-2	CASRARGLVTGELFF	TGTGCCAGCAGGGCTCGGGGGCTGGTCACCGGTGAGCTGTTTTTT
TRBV3-1	many	.	TRBJ2-7	CASSPYQGSTEQYF	TGTGCCAGCAGCCCATATCAGGGGTCTACCGAGCAGTACTTC
TRBV30	.	TRBD2	TRBJ2-1	CAWSVVSGRTSEQFF	TGTGCCTGGAGTGTTGTTAGCGGGAGGACGAGTGAGCAGTTCTTC
TRBV24-1	.	.	TRBJ2-2	CATSDLRDTGELFF	TGTGCCACCAGTGATTTAAGGGACACCGGGGAGCTGTTTTTT
TRBV2	many	.	TRBJ1-1	CARGDRNTEAFF	TGTGCCAGGGGGGATAGGAACACTGAAGCTTTCTTT
TRBV2	.	TRBD1	TRBJ1-2	CASSGDRGRSGYTF	TGTGCCAGCAGTGGGGACAGGGGGCGGTCTGGCTACACCTTC
TRBV5-1	.	.	TRBJ2-1	CASSLDLFNEQFF	TGCGCCAGCAGCTTGGATCTTTTCAATGAGCAGTTCTTC
TRBV5-1	.	.	TRBJ2-2	CASKARISGELFF	TGCGCCAGCAAGGCCAGGATATCCGGGGAGCTGTTTTTT
TRBV27	many	.	TRBJ2-1	CASSFFGTYNEQFF	TGTGCCAGCAGTTTTTTTGGGACCTACAATGAGCAGTTCTTC
TRBV27	many	TRBD1	TRBJ1-1	CASSRQGTEAFF	TGTGCCAGCAGTCGACAGGGCACTGAAGCTTTCTTT
TRBV12-3/TRBV12-4	medium-sized	TRBD2	TRBJ2-7	CASRPGGSGRDEQYF	TGTGCCAGCAGGCCGGGTGGTAGCGGGAGGGACGAGCAGTACTTC